This T cell receptor beta chain is from a study of T cell repertoires in cytomegalovirus infection. Across the whole study: Public TCR beta signatures were indicative of both CMV infection and a matching HLA type.

To note about this clonotype: What it binds is unknown.

General study findings and limits: Summed public TCR beta family frequency identified CMV carriers bearing the relevant HLA. In two of eight donors, the top clonotype was HLA-C-restricted CMV-specific.

The trim removed 6 bases at V and 0 bases at J, leaving 10 bases unmatched. CDR1 and CDR2 (germline): SEHNR, FQNEAQ (reference sequence). This CDR3 spans 16 amino acids. TCRdb used MiXCR to reprocess the reads, holding one entry per CDR3 protein. Among approximately 290,000 distinct CDR3 sequences, 20% to 30% were seen once, and the ten largest hold roughly 13%. The chain recombines TRBV7-9 with TRBJ1-1, with 7 nucleotides matching TRBD1. Sequenced input: PBMCs. This clonotype was sampled from a human donor in good health (CMV status not recorded). Some clones in this sample may be carry-over from other donors' samples. CDR3 protein: CASRDYRGRVNTEAFF. CDR3 in DNA: TGTGCCAGCAGGGACTACAGGGGTCGGGTGAACACTGAAGCTTTCTTT.